This T cell receptor (beta chain) was retrieved from a study of CD8 T cells in ankylosing spondylitis. Comments on this clonotype: Its antigen is unknown.

Molecular-barcoded quantitative 5'-RACE produced these TCR beta libraries. TCRdb passed the 5' RACE reads through MiXCR, listing each CDR3 protein once. The sample carries 470,000 or so distinct CDR3 sequences, more than 25% recorded once. CDR1 is SGHNT and CDR2 is YYREEE in the germline V gene (reference sequence). Trimming removed 0 bases at V and 10 bases at J, with 16 bases between. This CDR3 comprises 14 residues. Overall study findings and caveats: What appeared characteristic of ankylosing spondylitis blood was a TCR beta motif of fewer than ten highly homologous variants. The authors reported significant enrichment of disease-linked clones in matched ankylosing spondylitis synovial fluid.

The sample consisted of blood, either unsorted or a sorted T cell fraction (not recorded which). This receptor was identified in a male donor with ankylosing spondylitis. The genes are TRBV5-4 and TRBJ1-1; possibly TRBD1 for D (5 bases). The CDR3 DNA follows: TGTGCCAGCAGCTTGGGGGGGAGAGTCCGCGGAGCTTTCTTT. Protein product: CASSLGGRVRGAFF.